This T cell receptor beta chain was profiled in a study of shared clonotypes between healthy human individuals. General study findings and limits: Memory subsets generally showed lower estimated richness than naive subsets.

V dropped 5 bases and J dropped 7 bases, with 15 bases sitting between them. There are 13 residues in the CDR3. Germline V lookup: CDR1 SGHNT, CDR2 YYREEE (reference sequence). Generated by immunoSEQ multiplex PCR, the TCRdb table keeps only in-frame clones and is missing some. Among some 900,000 clones listed, approximately 80% were seen once. Donation came from healthy HIV-negative adults that had no recent acute infections or vaccinations. As to this clone: Its antigen is unknown.

The receptor comes from a man aged 18 to 35 in good health. The specimen sequenced was memory CD4+ T cells sorted from blood. Stated subset: CD45RA-negative fraction. This chain connects TRBV5-4 to TRBJ1-2; unclear D gene. CDR3 amino acids: CASSRLEEAGYTF. The DNA of the CDR3 is TGTGCCAGCAGTCGGCTGGAGGAGGCTGGCTACACCTTC.